This T cell receptor beta chain emerged from a study of cytomegalovirus exposure and HLA in healthy donors. General study points: CMV serostatus was the only immune exposure information that was available. The study labeled about 160 TCR beta chains cytomegalovirus-associated. Trimming of TCR beta V- and J-genes showed a link, identified in a later analysis, to a missense DCLRE1C variant. It was in a later analysis that TCR association rates were seen to vary by HLA locus, highest for DRB1 and lowest for HLA-C.

The CDR3 has 11 amino acids. The V gene end was trimmed by 5 bases and the J gene end by 15 bases; junction bases not matched to a gene: 7. From germline, CDR1 is MDHEN and CDR2 SYDVKM. As to this clone: The antigen is not known.

The PCR was carried out with 60 Vbeta primers and 13 Jbeta primers. Sequencing used immunoSEQ multiplex PCR; TCRdb keeps in-frame clones, though not all of them. The table shows around 140,000 clones, with approximately 80% occurring only once. The receptor comes from a male donor in good health and CMV-seronegative. Sequenced input: PBMCs. V and J are TRBV28 and TRBJ1-5, with 7 bases identical to TRBD1. CDR3 DNA sequence: TGTGCCAGCAGTATTAAGACAGGGTGGCATTTT. Translation gives CASSIKTGWHF.